The next 19 T cell receptor beta chains were all read from a single sample in a study of technical replicates of blood from a handful of donors. Libraries were prepared by immunoSEQ multiplex PCR; TCRdb keeps only in-frame clonotypes and omits some of them. The sample lists 70,000 to 90,000 clones; around 94% were seen once. Specimen: T cells isolated from PBMCs. Every receptor here comes from a human donor in good health.

The chain recombines TRBV7-2 with TRBJ1-3; 9 nucleotides align to TRBD1. V was pared by 3 bases and J by 5 bases, with 8 bases of the junction left unmatched. Germline CDR1 reads SGHTA; CDR2 reads FQGNSA. CDR3 size: 16 residues. CDR3 amino acids: CASSFAWGQGRNTIYF. The DNA for the CDR3 is TGTGCCAGCAGCTTTGCCTGGGGACAGGGTAGAAACACCATATATTTT.

The chain joins TRBV4-3 to TRBJ2-7; 8 bases align to TRBD1. Germline-derived CDR1 and CDR2 are LGHNA and YSLEER. The CDR3 runs to 15 residues. V lost 0 bases and J lost 5; bases outside the gene matches: 6. The CDR3 loop is CASSQEGRGLDEQYF. DNA for the CDR3: TGCGCCAGCAGCCAAGAAGGCAGGGGGCTGGACGAGCAGTACTTC.

The chain joins TRBV27 to TRBJ1-5, with D possibly TRBD1 on 6 matching bases. This CDR3 has 16 amino acids. Germline CDR1 is MNHEY and CDR2 is SMNVEV (reference sequence). Trimming cost V 2 bases and J 3 bases, with 14 bases left between them. The CDR3 sequence is CASSLARGGINQPQHF. CDR3 DNA sequence: TGTGCCAGCAGTTTAGCCAGGGGCGGCATCAATCAGCCCCAGCATTTT.

The chain uses TRBV7-9 and TRBJ1-1; 7 bases map to TRBD1. Germline CDR1 reads SEHNR; CDR2 reads FQNEAQ (reference sequence). The CDR3 contains 17 residues. Germline trimming cut 3 bases from V and 0 bases from J; bases unmatched to any gene: 10. CDR3 coding DNA: TGTGCCAGCAGCTTCGTGGGGACAGCCTCCATGAACACTGAAGCTTTCTTT. This sequence encodes CASSFVGTASMNTEAFF.

The chain couples TRBV7-6 to TRBJ1-1; D possibly corresponds to TRBD1 (5 bases). V gave up 4 bases and J gave up 1 base, with 13 bases separating them. The CDR3 covers 15 residues. The germline gives CDR1 SGHVS, CDR2 FNYEAQ. The CDR3 DNA follows: TGTGCCAGCAGCTCCATGGCTACAGGGAACACTGAAGCTTTCTTT. It translates to CASSSMATGNTEAFF.

The gene calls are TRBV5-1 and TRBJ2-1, with 8 bases that match TRBD2. This CDR3 region has 15 residues. The V and J ends lost 5 bases and 8 bases, in that order; junction bases with no gene match: 12. Germline V CDR1 and CDR2: SGHRS, YFSETQ. DNA of the CDR3: TGCGCCAGCAGTCCTCCTAGCGGGTCAGAGGATGAGCAGTTCTTC. Encoded protein: CASSPPSGSEDEQFF.

The chain couples TRBV7-2 to TRBJ1-5; TRBD1 might be the D (6 bases). V lost 5 bases and J lost 6, with 17 bases in between. This CDR3 region has 15 residues. The germline V gene has CDR1 SGHTA and CDR2 FQGNSA. The DNA for the CDR3 is TGTGCCAGCAGCCCAATCTCCGGGACACCTCAGCCCCAGCATTTT. Translation: CASSPISGTPQPQHF.

This chain connects TRBV6-5 to TRBJ1-2; D remains unclear. In germline, CDR1 is MNHEY, CDR2 SVGAGI. The CDR3 runs 13 residues. The V end lost 5 bases, the J end lost 1 base, and 8 bases lay between the germline ends. CDR3 residues: CASSAIINYGYTF. CDR3 nucleotides: TGTGCCAGCAGTGCTATCATTAACTATGGCTACACCTTC.

V is TRBV7-3 and J is TRBJ2-1; 12 positions match TRBD2. Germline values: CDR1 SGHTA, CDR2 FQGTGA. Trimming took 5 bases from V and 2 from J; bases not matched to a gene: 4. The CDR3 covers 16 residues. The DNA of the CDR3 is TGTGCCAGCAGCGCCCTAGCGGGAGGGCCCTACAATGAGCAGTTCTTC. Translated: CASSALAGGPYNEQFF.

CDR3 protein: CASSEGQIVGIIQYF. The CDR3 region has the DNA TGTGCCAGCAGTGAAGGACAGATCGTAGGAATCATTCAGTACTTC. The chain joins TRBV6-1 to TRBJ2-4; D is perhaps TRBD1 (5 bases). The germline V gene encodes CDR1 MNHNS and CDR2 SASEGT. The CDR3 is made up of 15 amino acids. V was trimmed by 1 base and J by 9 bases, leaving 16 bases between them.

CDR3 in DNA: TGTGCCAGCAGCCCTGACAGGCTATCCTACAATGAGCAGTTCTTC. Translation gives CASSPDRLSYNEQFF. The V and J genes are TRBV7-2 and TRBJ2-1; the D gene is possibly TRBD1 (6 bases). The CDR3 is 15 residues long. V dropped 5 bases and J dropped 1 base, with 12 bases sitting between them. Germline CDR1 reads SGHTA; CDR2 reads FQGNSA.

V usage is TRBV19 and J usage is TRBJ2-7, with a possible D match to TRBD2 (6 bases). There are 14 residues in the CDR3. Germline V gene data show CDR1 as LNHDA and CDR2 as SQIVND (reference sequence). V was shortened by 7 bases and J by 3 bases, with 16 bases between the two germline ends. CDR3 residues: CASTKGGHFYEQYF. Written as DNA, the CDR3 is TGTGCCAGTACCAAAGGAGGGCACTTCTACGAGCAGTACTTC.

This chain connects TRBV5-4 to TRBJ2-3, with D maybe TRBD2 (6 bases). Germline lookup yields CDR1 SGHNT and CDR2 YYREEE (reference sequence). V lost 3 bases, J lost 0 bases, and 14 bases lay in between. The CDR3 is 16 residues long. The CDR3 here is CASSSPGLSSTDTQYF. DNA of the CDR3: TGTGCCAGCAGCTCCCCGGGACTTTCTAGCACAGATACGCAGTATTTT.

This rearrangement joins TRBV9 to TRBJ1-1; 7 bases map to TRBD1. The CDR3 consists of 15 residues. Germline V CDR1 and CDR2: SGDLS, YYNGEE. V lost 4 bases, J lost 3 bases, and 9 bases stayed unmatched. For the CDR3, the DNA is TGTGCCAGCAGCTTTAAGAGGGGGCCGGACACTGAAGCTTTCTTT. Its protein product is CASSFKRGPDTEAFF.

The CDR3 DNA reads TGTGCCAGCAGTAGCAACCGGGAGGCCTACGAGCAGTACTTC. It translates to CASSSNREAYEQYF. The rearrangement joins TRBV6-5 to TRBJ2-7, with 7 nucleotides matching TRBD2. The CDR3 covers 14 residues. The V gene end was trimmed by 5 bases and the J gene end by 2 bases; junction bases not matched to a gene: 6. CDR1 is MNHEY, CDR2 SVGAGI, per germline.

This clone appeared a few times. The chain recombines TRBV7-2 with TRBJ1-5, with TRBD1 as a possible D gene (6 bases). This CDR3 comprises 16 residues. Germline V gene sequence: CDR1 SGHTA, CDR2 FQGNSA. Trimming took 5 bases from V and 3 from J, leaving 17 bases between them. CDR3 protein: CASSPRGQGSNQPQHF. Written as DNA, the CDR3 is TGTGCCAGCAGCCCGAGGGGCCAGGGGTCCAATCAGCCCCAGCATTTT.

This clone was detected a few times. The chain combines TRBV9 with TRBJ1-1; possibly TRBD1 for D (5 bases). The CDR3 length is 15 residues. CDR1 is SGDLS, CDR2 YYNGEE, per germline. The V and J ends lost 0 bases and 3 bases respectively, with 12 bases between them. CDR3 protein: CASSVGWGGDTEAFF. As DNA, the CDR3 is TGTGCCAGCAGCGTAGGATGGGGAGGGGACACTGAAGCTTTCTTT.

The table lists this clone with a count of one. The V gene is TRBV28, the J gene TRBJ2-7; the match to TRBD2 covers 11 bases. Germline V gives CDR1 MDHEN, CDR2 SYDVKM. Trimming cost V 4 bases and J 2 bases; bases outside gene matches: 10. The CDR3 consists of 17 residues. The CDR3 nucleotides are TGTGCCAGCAGTTCGACTAGCGGGACAAGGAGTCCCTACGAGCAGTACTTC. Protein product: CASSSTSGTRSPYEQYF.

The CDR3 sequence: CASSSGQGGGLKYF. CDR3 sequence (DNA): TGTGCCAGCAGTTCGGGACAGGGTGGAGGACTTAAGTACTTC. The chain employs TRBV2 and TRBJ2-7; 9 positions match TRBD1. The germline V gene encodes CDR1 SNHLY and CDR2 FYNNEI. The V segment lost 5 bases and the J segment 11 bases; nucleotides outside the gene matches: 13. The CDR3 has 14 amino acids.